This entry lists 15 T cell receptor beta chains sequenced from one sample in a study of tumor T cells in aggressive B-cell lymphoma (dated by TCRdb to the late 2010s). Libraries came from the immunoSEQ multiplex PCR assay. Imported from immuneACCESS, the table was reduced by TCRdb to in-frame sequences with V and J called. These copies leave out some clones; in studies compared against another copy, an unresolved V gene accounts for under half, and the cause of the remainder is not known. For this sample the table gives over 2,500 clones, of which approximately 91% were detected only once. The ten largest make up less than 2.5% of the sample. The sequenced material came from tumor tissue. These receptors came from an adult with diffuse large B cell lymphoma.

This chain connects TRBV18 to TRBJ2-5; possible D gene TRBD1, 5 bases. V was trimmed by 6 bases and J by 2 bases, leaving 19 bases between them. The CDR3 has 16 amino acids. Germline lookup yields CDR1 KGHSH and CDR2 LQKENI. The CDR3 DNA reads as TGTGCCAGCTCCCCATTGACAGTTGGGGCTCAAGAGACCCAGTACTTC. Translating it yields CASSPLTVGAQETQYF.

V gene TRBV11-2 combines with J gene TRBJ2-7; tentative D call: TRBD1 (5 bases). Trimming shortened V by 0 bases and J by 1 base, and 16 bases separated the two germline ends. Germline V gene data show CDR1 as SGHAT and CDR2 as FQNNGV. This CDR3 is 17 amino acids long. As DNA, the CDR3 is TGTGCCAGCAGCTTAGAAGTTCGGACACCAAAATCCTACGAGCAGTACTTC. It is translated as CASSLEVRTPKSYEQYF.

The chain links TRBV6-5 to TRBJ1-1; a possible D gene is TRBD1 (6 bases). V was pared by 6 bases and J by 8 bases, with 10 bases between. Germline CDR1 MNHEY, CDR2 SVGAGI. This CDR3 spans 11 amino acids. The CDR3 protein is CASRTGTEAFF. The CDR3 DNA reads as TGTGCCAGCAGGACCGGGACAGAAGCTTTCTTT.

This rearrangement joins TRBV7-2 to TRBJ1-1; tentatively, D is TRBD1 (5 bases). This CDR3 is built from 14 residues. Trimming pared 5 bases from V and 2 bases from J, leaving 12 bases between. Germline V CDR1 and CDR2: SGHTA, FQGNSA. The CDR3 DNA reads TGTGCCAGCAGCCTCGCCCAGGGTAACACTGAAGCTTTCTTT. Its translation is CASSLAQGNTEAFF.

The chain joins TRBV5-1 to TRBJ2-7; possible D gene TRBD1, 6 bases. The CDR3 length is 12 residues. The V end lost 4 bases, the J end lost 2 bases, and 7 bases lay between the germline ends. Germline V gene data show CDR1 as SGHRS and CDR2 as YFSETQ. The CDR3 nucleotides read TGCGCCAGCAGCAGGGGGACCTACGAGCAGTACTTC. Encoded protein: CASSRGTYEQYF.

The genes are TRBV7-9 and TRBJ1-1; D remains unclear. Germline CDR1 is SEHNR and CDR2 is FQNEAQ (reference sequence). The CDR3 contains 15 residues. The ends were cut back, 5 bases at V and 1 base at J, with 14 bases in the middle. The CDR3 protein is CASSIGEASNTEAFF. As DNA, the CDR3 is TGTGCCAGCAGCATAGGTGAGGCGTCGAACACTGAAGCTTTCTTT. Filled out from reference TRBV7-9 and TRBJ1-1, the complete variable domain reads DTGVSQNPRHKITKRGQNVTFRCDPISEHNRLYWYRQTLGQGPEFLTYFQNEAQLEKSRLLSDRFSAERPKGSFSTLEIQRTEQGDSAMYLCASSIGEASNTEAFFGQGTRLTVV.

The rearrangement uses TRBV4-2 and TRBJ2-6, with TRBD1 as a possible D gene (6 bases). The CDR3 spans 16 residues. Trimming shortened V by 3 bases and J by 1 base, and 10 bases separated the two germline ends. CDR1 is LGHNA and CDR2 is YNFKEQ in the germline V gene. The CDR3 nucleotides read TGTGCCAGCAGCCAGGACAGCCGATCTGGGGCCAACGTCCTGACTTTC. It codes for CASSQDSRSGANVLTF.

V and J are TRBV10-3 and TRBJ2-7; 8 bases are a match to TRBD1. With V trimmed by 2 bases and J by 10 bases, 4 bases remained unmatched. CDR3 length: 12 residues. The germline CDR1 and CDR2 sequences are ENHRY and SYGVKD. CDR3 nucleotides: TGTGCCATCAGTGAGCCCGGACAGGGACAGTACTTC. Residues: CAISEPGQGQYF.

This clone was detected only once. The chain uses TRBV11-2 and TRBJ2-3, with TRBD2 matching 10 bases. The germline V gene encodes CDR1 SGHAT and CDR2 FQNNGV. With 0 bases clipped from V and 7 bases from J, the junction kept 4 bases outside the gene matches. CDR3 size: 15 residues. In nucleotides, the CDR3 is TGTGCCAGCAGCTTAGACCTAGCGGGGGCCTATACGCAGTATTTT. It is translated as CASSLDLAGAYTQYF.

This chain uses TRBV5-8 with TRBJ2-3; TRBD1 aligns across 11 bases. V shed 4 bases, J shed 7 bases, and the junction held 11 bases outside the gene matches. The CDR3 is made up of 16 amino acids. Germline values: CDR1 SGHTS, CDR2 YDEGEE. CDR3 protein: CASSPNSGTGGYTQYF. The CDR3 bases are TGTGCCAGCAGCCCGAACTCCGGGACAGGGGGTTATACGCAGTATTTT.

This CDR3 reads CASSPPRDFNQPQHF. The CDR3 bases are TGTGCCAGCAGTCCCCCCCGGGACTTCAATCAGCCCCAGCATTTT. The chain couples TRBV2 to TRBJ1-5, with TRBD1 as a possible D gene (5 bases). The CDR3 sequence is 15 residues long. The germline CDR1 and CDR2 sequences are SNHLY and FYNNEI. V was cut by 5 bases and J by 3 bases, with 14 bases left in between.

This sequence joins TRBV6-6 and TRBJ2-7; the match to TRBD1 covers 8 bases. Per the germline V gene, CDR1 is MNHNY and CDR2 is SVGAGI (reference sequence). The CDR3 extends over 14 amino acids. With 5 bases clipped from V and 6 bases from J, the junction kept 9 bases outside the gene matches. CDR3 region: CASSIRTGSGEQYF. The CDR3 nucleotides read TGTGCCAGCAGTATCCGGACAGGGTCTGGCGAGCAGTACTTC.

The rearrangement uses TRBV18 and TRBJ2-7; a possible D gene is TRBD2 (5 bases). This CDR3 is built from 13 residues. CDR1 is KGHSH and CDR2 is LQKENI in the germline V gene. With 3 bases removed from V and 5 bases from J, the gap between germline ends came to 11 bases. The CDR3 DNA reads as TGTGCCAGCTCACCCCGCGGGTTCGACGAGCAGTACTTC. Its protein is CASSPRGFDEQYF.

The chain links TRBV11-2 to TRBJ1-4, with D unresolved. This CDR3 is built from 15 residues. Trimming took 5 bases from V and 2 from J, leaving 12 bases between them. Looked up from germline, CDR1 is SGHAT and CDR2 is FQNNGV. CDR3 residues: CASSPYLSTNEKLFF. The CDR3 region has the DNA TGTGCCAGCAGCCCCTACCTTTCCACTAATGAAAAACTGTTTTTT.

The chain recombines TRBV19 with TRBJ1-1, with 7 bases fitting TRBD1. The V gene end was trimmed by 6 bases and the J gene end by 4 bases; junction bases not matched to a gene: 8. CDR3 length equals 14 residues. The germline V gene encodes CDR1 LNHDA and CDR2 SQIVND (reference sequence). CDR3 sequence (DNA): TGTGCCAGTAGGAAAACAGGGGTTTTCACTGAAGCTTTCTTT. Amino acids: CASRKTGVFTEAFF.